This T cell receptor (beta chain) appears in the sequencing data of a study of neurological immune-mediated disorders. About this clonotype itself: At one boundary the junction diverges from the germline segment, which might be a read error.

TCRdb recomputed calls from the 5' RACE reads with MiXCR, one row per CDR3 protein. The sample contains 55,000 to 65,000 distinct CDR3 sequences, roughly 13% of which appear only once. Germline CDR1 reads ENHRY; CDR2 reads SYGVKD. The CDR3 is 15 amino acids. This TCR was sampled from a woman aged 55-70 years with HTLV-1-associated myelopathy (HAM/TSP). Sequencing was carried out using PBMCs. V usage is TRBV10-3 and J usage is TRBJ2-3; 9 nucleotides match TRBD2. The CDR3 loop reads CTIGTSWRASDTQYF. Written as DNA, the CDR3 is TGTACCATCGGGACTAGCTGGAGGGCCTCAGATACGCAGTATTTT.